What follows describes a single T cell receptor (beta chain). The CDR3 runs 14 residues. The V gene lost 4 bases and the J gene lost 3 bases, with 13 bases spanning the gap. Germline V gives CDR1 SGHDT, CDR2 YYEEEE. These data originate in a study of cytomegalovirus exposure and HLA in healthy donors. The repertoire was sequenced with immunoSEQ multiplex PCR; TCRdb's copy has only in-frame clones and lacks some. The sample has 130,000 to 150,000 clones; about 89% are singletons. The sequenced material came from PBMCs. V gene TRBV5-6 combines with J gene TRBJ1-2; maybe TRBD1 (5 bases). The TCR comes from a woman between 18 and 30 years old in good health and CMV-seropositive. Written as DNA, the CDR3 is TGTGCCAGCAGCGTGACAGTACCTCACTATGGCTACACCTTC. It yields the protein CASSVTVPHYGYTF. The entire variable domain, with the rest obtained from reference TRBV5-6 and TRBJ1-2, is as follows: DAGVTQSPTHLIKTRGQQVTLRCSPKSGHDTVSWYQQALGQGPQFIFQYYEEEERQRGNFPDRFSGHQFPNYSSELNVNALLLGDSALYLCASSVTVPHYGYTFGSGTRLTVV.